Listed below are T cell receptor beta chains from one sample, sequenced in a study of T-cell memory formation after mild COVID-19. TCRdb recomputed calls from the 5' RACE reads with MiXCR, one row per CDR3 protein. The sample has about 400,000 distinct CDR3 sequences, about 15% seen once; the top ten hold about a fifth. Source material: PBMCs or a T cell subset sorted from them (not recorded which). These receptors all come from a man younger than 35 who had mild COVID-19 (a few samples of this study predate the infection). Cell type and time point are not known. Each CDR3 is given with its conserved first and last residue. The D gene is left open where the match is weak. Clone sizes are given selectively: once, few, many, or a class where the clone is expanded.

CASSFAGLNTEAFF | TGCGCCAGCAGCTTTGCCGGCTTGAACACTGAAGCTTTCTTT | - | - | TRBJ1-1 | TRBV5-1
CASEVRSGANVLTF | TGCGCCAGCGAGGTACGCTCTGGGGCCAACGTCCTGACTTTC | - | few | TRBJ2-6 | TRBV5-1
CASSQVVGGRGTDTQYF | TGTGCCAGCAGCCAAGTCGTGGGGGGGCGGGGCACAGATACGCAGTATTTT | - | - | TRBJ2-3 | TRBV4-2
CASSPAGGPQHF | TGTGCCAGCAGTCCCGCAGGGGGGCCCCAGCATTTT | TRBD1 | - | TRBJ1-5 | TRBV6-5
CAWSVWGGISPLHF | TGTGCCTGGAGTGTATGGGGCGGAATCTCACCCCTCCACTTT | - | once | TRBJ1-6 | TRBV30
CAISETPFERGKTADTQYF | TGTGCCATCAGTGAGACCCCCTTCGAGCGGGGTAAGACGGCAGATACGCAGTATTTT | TRBD2 | - | TRBJ2-3 | TRBV10-3
CASSPRSPSTDTQYF | TGTGCCAGCAGTCCACGTAGTCCTAGCACAGATACGCAGTATTTT | - | - | TRBJ2-3 | TRBV6-6
CAISEVEAGTDTQYF | TGTGCCATCAGTGAGGTAGAGGCAGGCACAGATACGCAGTATTTT | - | few | TRBJ2-3 | TRBV10-3
CASSYSTLAGGPKETQYF | TGTGCCAGCAGTTACTCGACCTTAGCGGGGGGGCCCAAAGAGACCCAGTACTTC | TRBD2 | - | TRBJ2-5 | TRBV6-2/TRBV6-3
CATSRGVSPTLTQYF | TGTGCCACCAGCAGGGGAGTCAGCCCGACGCTGACCCAGTACTTC | - | - | TRBJ2-5 | TRBV15
CASSPDRVGDTQYF | TGTGCCAGCTCACCAGACAGGGTCGGTGATACGCAGTATTTT | TRBD1 | few | TRBJ2-3 | TRBV18
CASSLGGRGQETQYF | TGCGCCAGCAGCTTGGGGGGACGGGGACAAGAGACCCAGTACTTC | - | - | TRBJ2-5 | TRBV5-1
CASSPYGFGEQFF | TGTGCCAGCAGCCCTTACGGGTTCGGTGAGCAGTTCTTC | - | few | TRBJ2-1 | TRBV7-9
CASGPQLNGAFF | TGTGCCAGCGGTCCCCAATTAAACGGAGCTTTCTTT | - | - | TRBJ1-1 | TRBV2
CATSRDWGVASNQPQHF | TGTGCCACCAGCAGAGATTGGGGAGTGGCTAGCAATCAGCCCCAGCATTTT | - | many | TRBJ1-5 | TRBV15
CASSLFPEGYTF | TGTGCCAGCAGCTTATTCCCGGAGGGCTACACCTTC | - | - | TRBJ1-2 | TRBV7-9
CASSPNRHTEAFF | TGTGCCAGCAGTCCCAATCGGCATACTGAAGCTTTCTTT | - | many | TRBJ1-1 | TRBV12-3/TRBV12-4
CASSPQAPPGNTIYF | TGTGCCAGCTCACCACAGGCCCCACCTGGAAACACCATATATTTT | - | few | TRBJ1-3 | TRBV18
CASSQDGGGGYTF | TGTGCCAGCAGTCAAGACGGAGGGGGCGGCTACACCTTC | TRBD1 | few | TRBJ1-2 | TRBV6-4
CASSSGQGSTQYF | TGTGCCAGCTCCTCGGGACAGGGGAGTACCCAGTACTTC | TRBD1 | - | TRBJ2-5 | TRBV18
CASSFLRVGDTQYF | TGCGCCAGCAGCTTTTTGAGGGTCGGGGATACGCAGTATTTT | - | few | TRBJ2-3 | TRBV5-1
CASSLAPGTKDTQYF | TGCGCCAGCAGCTTGGCGCCAGGGACCAAAGATACGCAGTATTTT | - | - | TRBJ2-3 | TRBV5-1
CASSLETAEAFF | TGCGCCAGCAGCTTGGAAACCGCTGAAGCTTTCTTT | - | few | TRBJ1-1 | TRBV5-1
CASSQQGTYGYTF | TGTGCCAGCAGCCAACAGGGAACCTATGGCTACACCTTC | - | few | TRBJ1-2 | TRBV3-1
CSARDLGPGNTIYF | TGCAGTGCTAGGGACCTAGGTCCTGGAAACACCATATATTTT | - | - | TRBJ1-3 | TRBV20-1
CASSPRGGMETQYF | TGTGCCAGCAGCCCAAGGGGGGGCATGGAGACCCAGTACTTC | - | - | TRBJ2-5 | TRBV7-3
CASSLEWGGQGDETQYF | TGTGCCAGCAGTTTAGAGTGGGGGGGACAGGGAGATGAGACCCAGTACTTC | TRBD1 | - | TRBJ2-5 | TRBV12-3/TRBV12-4
CASSPDWGYTF | TGTGCCAGTAGCCCCGATTGGGGCTACACCTTC | - | - | TRBJ1-2 | TRBV28
CASSYGTNYEQYF | TGCGCCAGCAGCTACGGGACAAACTACGAGCAGTACTTC | - | few | TRBJ2-7 | TRBV5-1
CASSLPGANVLTF | TGCGCCAGCAGCCTGCCCGGGGCCAACGTCCTGACTTTC | - | many | TRBJ2-6 | TRBV5-1
CASSLGFGQSSGANVLTF | TGCGCCAGCAGCTTGGGCTTTGGACAGAGCTCTGGGGCCAACGTCCTGACTTTC | - | - | TRBJ2-6 | TRBV5-1
CASSPSALPSTDTQYF | TGTGCCAGCAGCCCTTCAGCGCTACCGAGCACAGATACGCAGTATTTT | - | - | TRBJ2-3 | TRBV12-3/TRBV12-4
CASSPRGPVYGYTF | TGTGCCAGCAGCCCGCGAGGACCGGTCTATGGCTACACCTTC | - | few | TRBJ1-2 | TRBV5-6
CSARPGQRSNQPQHF | TGCAGTGCTAGACCCGGACAGAGGAGCAATCAGCCCCAGCATTTT | - | - | TRBJ1-5 | TRBV20-1
CAISESAGFYEQYF | TGTGCCATCAGTGAGTCGGCAGGGTTCTACGAGCAGTACTTC | - | few | TRBJ2-7 | TRBV10-3
CASSPQIGGNTIYF | TGTGCCAGCAGCCCCCAAATCGGTGGAAACACCATATATTTT | - | - | TRBJ1-3 | TRBV4-2
CASRTTRNEQFF | TGTGCCAGCAGAACGACTAGGAATGAGCAGTTCTTC | - | few | TRBJ2-1 | TRBV7-9
CASSSSGKPSQPQHF | TGTGCCAGCAGCTCCTCGGGAAAGCCTAGTCAGCCCCAGCATTTT | - | - | TRBJ1-5 | TRBV9
CASSAPRTSHSEQFF | TGTGCCAGCAGCGCTCCTCGTACTAGCCACAGTGAGCAGTTCTTC | - | few | TRBJ2-1 | TRBV9